Below, 10 T cell receptor beta chains from the same sample are listed, as sequenced in a study of shared clonotypes between healthy human individuals. TCRdb's copy holds only in-frame clones and misses some; the assay was immunoSEQ multiplex PCR. The table shows about 1 million clones, with about 77% occurring only once. The sample comprised memory CD4+ T cells sorted from blood. The subset: CD45RA-negative fraction. Receptors were obtained from a young man in good health.

This rearrangement joins TRBV2 to TRBJ1-5; 11 bases match TRBD1. The germline V gene has CDR1 SNHLY and CDR2 FYNNEI. J gave up 3 bases and V 7 bases, and 5 bases lay outside the gene matches. The CDR3 runs 15 residues. This CDR3 reads CASKWDRGNNQPQHF. The CDR3 bases are TGTGCCAGCAAGTGGGACAGGGGGAACAATCAGCCCCAGCATTTT.

In its sample, this clone was seen a few times. Here the CDR3 DNA reads TGTGCCAGCAGGGAAACAGGGGAATCACCCCTCCACTTT. It codes for CASRETGESPLHF. The chain is built from TRBV6-1 and TRBJ1-6, with 7 bases that match TRBD1. CDR1 and CDR2 from the germline V gene are MNHNS and SASEGT. This CDR3 has 13 residues. V gave up 6 bases and J gave up 10 bases; unmatched junction bases: 6.

In its sample, this clone was seen a few times. The chain is built from TRBV6-1 and TRBJ1-1; D gene ambiguous. V lost 5 bases and J lost 1, with 8 bases in between. The length of the CDR3 is 13 residues. Germline values: CDR1 MNHNS, CDR2 SASEGT. CDR3 DNA sequence: TGTGCCAGCAGTTGGCAGGCGAACACTGAAGCTTTCTTT. Encoded protein: CASSWQANTEAFF.

This clone has a count of ten or more. This rearrangement joins TRBV5-6 to TRBJ1-4; tentative D call: TRBD1 (6 bases). V gave up 0 bases and J gave up 3 bases, with 9 bases separating them. CDR3 length: 15 amino acids. In germline, CDR1 is SGHDT, CDR2 YYEEEE. CDR3 in amino acids: CASSLEQGANEKLFF. The CDR3 nucleotides are TGTGCCAGCAGCTTGGAACAGGGAGCTAATGAAAAACTGTTTTTT. The variable domain in full, with the rest retrieved from reference TRBV5-6 and TRBJ1-4, is DAGVTQSPTHLIKTRGQQVTLRCSPKSGHDTVSWYQQALGQGPQFIFQYYEEEERQRGNFPDRFSGHQFPNYSSELNVNALLLGDSALYLCASSLEQGANEKLFFGSGTQLSVL.

This clone was detected only once. The chain uses TRBV28 and TRBJ1-2; TRBD1 might be the D (5 bases). The germline gives CDR1 MDHEN, CDR2 SYDVKM. This CDR3 is 12 amino acids long. Trimming took 7 bases from V and 8 from J, leaving 14 bases between them. In DNA, the CDR3 is TGTGCCAGCACCCTAGCCGGGGGGGGCTACACCTTC. As protein: CASTLAGGGYTF.

The CDR3 DNA is TGTGCCAGCAGCCGAGGACAGGGTCGGGGCTACACCTTC. The encoded protein is CASSRGQGRGYTF. The V gene is TRBV28, the J gene TRBJ1-2, with 8 bases aligning to TRBD1. Germline assignment: CDR1 MDHEN and CDR2 SYDVKM. V was clipped by 6 bases and J by 8 bases; unmatched bases: 8. CDR3 length: 13 residues.

This clone appeared once. V is TRBV15 and J is TRBJ2-1; TRBD2 matches 10 bases. CDR1 and CDR2 (germline): LNHNV, YYDKDF (reference sequence). V gave up 1 base and J gave up 8 bases; unmatched junction bases: 11. The CDR3 sequence is 17 residues long. The CDR3 loop reads CATSRGPSSGSLHEQFF. As DNA, the CDR3 is TGTGCCACCAGCAGAGGACCCTCTAGCGGGAGTCTCCATGAGCAGTTCTTC. Filled out from reference TRBV15 and TRBJ2-1, the complete variable domain reads DAMVIQNPRYQVTQFGKPVTLSCSQTLNHNVMYWYQQKSSQAPKLLFHYYDKDFNNEADTPDNFQSRRPNTSFCFLDIRSPGLGDTAMYLCATSRGPSSGSLHEQFFGPGTRLTVL.

Points on this clone: Other DNA sequences in this sample translate to the same CDR3. The gene calls are TRBV5-6 and TRBJ2-7; TRBD1 matches at 9 bases. From germline, CDR1 is SGHDT and CDR2 YYEEEE. The CDR3 extends over 14 amino acids. The junction had 3 bases not matched to a gene; V was cut back by 0 bases and J by 5 bases. DNA for the CDR3: TGTGCCAGCAGCTTGGGACAGGGGGTAGACGAGCAGTACTTC. Encoded protein: CASSLGQGVDEQYF. Looking up the rest from reference TRBV5-6 and TRBJ2-7 gives the full variable domain: DAGVTQSPTHLIKTRGQQVTLRCSPKSGHDTVSWYQQALGQGPQFIFQYYEEEERQRGNFPDRFSGHQFPNYSSELNVNALLLGDSALYLCASSLGQGVDEQYFGPGTRLTVT.

V and J are TRBV10-2 and TRBJ1-5, with unresolved D. V dropped 2 bases and J dropped 9 bases, with 8 bases sitting between them. The CDR3 has 12 amino acids. Germline CDR1 WSHSY, CDR2 SAAADI. CDR3 DNA: TGCGCCAGCAGTGAGGATGTTCGGCCCCAGCATTTT. This codes for CASSEDVRPQHF.

The genes are TRBV28 and TRBJ1-5; a weak D match, TRBD1 (6 bases). The CDR3 has 15 amino acids. The ends were cut back, 4 bases at V and 4 bases at J, with 14 bases in the middle. Germline V CDR1 and CDR2: MDHEN, SYDVKM. The CDR3 spells CASSSGQFHNQPQHF. The CDR3 DNA reads as TGTGCCAGCAGTTCTGGACAGTTTCATAATCAGCCCCAGCATTTT.